Below are 9 T cell receptor beta chains sequenced from a single sample in a study of shared clonotypes between healthy human individuals. Using immunoSEQ multiplex PCR, the repertoire was profiled, and TCRdb retains in-frame clones only, with some absent. The sample lists roughly 1.5 million clones, 95% to 99% occurring once. Sequencing was done on a sample of naive CD4+ T cells sorted from blood. Subset denoted: CD45RA+ positively selected. These receptors originate from a man aged 25 to 40 in good health.

The chain carries TRBV5-4 and TRBJ2-3, with 7 positions matching TRBD2. Germline CDR1 and CDR2: SGHNT and YYREEE (reference sequence). Trimming cost V 4 bases and J 2 bases; bases outside gene matches: 13. This CDR3 comprises 17 residues. The chain's CDR3 is CASSGPISGLNTDTQYF. CDR3 DNA: TGTGCCAGCAGCGGGCCAATTTCGGGACTAAACACAGATACGCAGTATTTT.

This clone was seen once. The chain couples TRBV7-2 to TRBJ1-6, with no clear D. This CDR3 spans 13 amino acids. In germline, CDR1 is SGHTA, CDR2 FQGNSA. With 1 base removed from V and 7 bases from J, the gap between germline ends came to 5 bases. CDR3 sequence reads: CASSLVGNSPLHF. CDR3 coding DNA: TGTGCCAGCAGCTTAGTCGGGAATTCACCCCTCCACTTT.

V and J are TRBV15 and TRBJ2-5; a weak D match, TRBD2 (6 bases). The CDR3 is made up of 15 amino acids. Deletions cut 4 bases from V and 3 bases from J, with 15 bases between. Germline V gene data show CDR1 as LNHNV and CDR2 as YYDKDF (reference sequence). CDR3 amino acids: CATSIPTRPKETQYF. CDR3 sequence (DNA): TGTGCCACCAGCATCCCGACTAGACCTAAAGAGACCCAGTACTTC.

A word on this clone: The sample has other DNA sequences that encode this CDR3 too. The CDR3 nucleotides are TGTGCCAGCAGCTTAGGCCCCGACAATGAGCAGTTCTTC. Its protein product is CASSLGPDNEQFF. V gene TRBV7-2 combines with J gene TRBJ2-1; no clear D. The CDR3 spans 13 residues. From germline, CDR1 is SGHTA and CDR2 FQGNSA. V was cut by 1 base and J by 5 bases, with 6 bases left in between.

The chain joins TRBV28 to TRBJ2-3; possibly TRBD2 for D (7 bases). The CDR3 loop spans 14 amino acids. V was cut by 10 bases and J by 2 bases, with 16 bases left in between. The V gene's germline CDR1 is MDHEN and CDR2 SYDVKM. CDR3 in amino acids: CATSRAGATDTQYF. The CDR3 DNA sequence: TGTGCCACCTCTAGGGCGGGGGCCACAGATACGCAGTATTTT.

This sequence joins TRBV7-9 and TRBJ2-5; 9 bases are shared with TRBD2. The CDR3 is made up of 17 amino acids. The V gene end was trimmed by 4 bases and the J gene end by 0 bases; junction bases not matched to a gene: 9. The germline V gene has CDR1 SEHNR and CDR2 FQNEAQ (reference sequence). This CDR3 is CASSSSLRTSDQETQYF. The CDR3 DNA reads TGTGCCAGCAGCTCTAGCTTGAGGACTAGCGACCAAGAGACCCAGTACTTC.

V and J are TRBV10-3 and TRBJ2-1, with TRBD2 matching over 7 bases. The CDR3 contains 13 residues. Germline assignment: CDR1 ENHRY and CDR2 SYGVKD. After removal of 6 bases from V and 7 bases from J, the junction contained 6 bases not matched to a gene. DNA for the CDR3: TGTGCCATCAGGCTACTAGCGTCGAATGAGCAGTTCTTC. This sequence encodes CAIRLLASNEQFF.

For this clone: The sample carries other DNA sequences with the same CDR3. The chain links TRBV4-3 to TRBJ2-5, with D possibly being TRBD1 or TRBD2 (5 bases each). Trimming left V 0 bases short and J 0 bases short, with 20 bases between. CDR3 length: 19 residues. CDR1 LGHNA and CDR2 YSLEER come from the germline V gene. The CDR3 sequence is CASSQDGAGLTWYQETQYF. The CDR3 DNA sequence: TGCGCCAGCAGCCAAGATGGGGCAGGACTGACTTGGTACCAAGAGACCCAGTACTTC.

The V call is TRBV29-1, the J call TRBJ2-3; TRBD2 is a possible D gene (5 bases). CDR3 length equals 13 residues. Germline CDR1 is SQVTM and CDR2 is ANQGSEA. Trimming took 7 bases from V and 4 from J, leaving 15 bases between them. The CDR3, as DNA: TGCAGCGCCTCGATTGGGAGTTCAGATACGCAGTATTTT. Translated: CSASIGSSDTQYF.